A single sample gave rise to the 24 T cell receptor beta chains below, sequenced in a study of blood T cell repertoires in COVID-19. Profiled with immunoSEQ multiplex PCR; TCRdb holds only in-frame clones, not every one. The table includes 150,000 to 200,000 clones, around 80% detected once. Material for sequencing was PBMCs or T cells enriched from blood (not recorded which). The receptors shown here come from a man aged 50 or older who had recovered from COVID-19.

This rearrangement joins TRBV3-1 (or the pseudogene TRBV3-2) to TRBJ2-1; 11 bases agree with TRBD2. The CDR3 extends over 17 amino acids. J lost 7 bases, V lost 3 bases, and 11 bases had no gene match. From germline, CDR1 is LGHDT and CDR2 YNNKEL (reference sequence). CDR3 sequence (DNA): TGTGCCAGCAGCCAGGAAAGACTAGCGGGGTATTCAAATGAGCAGTTCTTC. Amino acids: CASSQERLAGYSNEQFF.

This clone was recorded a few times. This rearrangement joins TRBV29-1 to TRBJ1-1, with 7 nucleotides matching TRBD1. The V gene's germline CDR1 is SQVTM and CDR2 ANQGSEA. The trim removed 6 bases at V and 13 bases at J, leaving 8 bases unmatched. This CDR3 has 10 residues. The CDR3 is CSVADRDGFF. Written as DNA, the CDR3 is TGCAGCGTCGCTGACAGGGATGGTTTCTTT. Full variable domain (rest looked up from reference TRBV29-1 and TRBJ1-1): SAVISQKPSRDICQRGTSLTIQCQVDSQVTMMFWYRQQPGQSLTLIATANQGSEATYESGFVIDKFPISRPNLTFSTLTVSNMSPEDSSIYLCSVADRDGFFGQGTRLTVV.

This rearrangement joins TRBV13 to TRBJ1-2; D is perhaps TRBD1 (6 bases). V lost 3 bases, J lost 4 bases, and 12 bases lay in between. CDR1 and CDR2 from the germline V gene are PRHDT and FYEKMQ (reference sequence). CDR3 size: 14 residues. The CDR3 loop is CASSLSGTPYGYTF. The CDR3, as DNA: TGTGCCAGCAGCTTGTCAGGGACACCCTATGGCTACACCTTC.

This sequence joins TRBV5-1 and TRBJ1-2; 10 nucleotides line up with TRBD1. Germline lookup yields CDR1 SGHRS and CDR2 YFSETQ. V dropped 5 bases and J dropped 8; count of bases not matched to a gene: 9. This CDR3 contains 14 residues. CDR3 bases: TGCGCCAGCAGAACCGGGACAGGGGCCGTGGGCTACACCTTC. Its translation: CASRTGTGAVGYTF.

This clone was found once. In DNA, the CDR3 is TGTGCCAGCAGTGACGGAACAGGCTATGGCTACACCTTC. Translating it yields CASSDGTGYGYTF. The rearrangement joins TRBV28 to TRBJ1-2, with D maybe TRBD1 (5 bases). This CDR3 has 13 residues. V was pared by 5 bases and J by 4 bases, with 11 bases between. The V gene's germline CDR1 is MDHEN and CDR2 SYDVKM.

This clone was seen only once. This chain's CDR3 is CSALAGIDTQYF. In DNA form, the CDR3 reads TGCAGCGCTCTAGCGGGGATAGATACGCAGTATTTT. The chain employs TRBV29-1 and TRBJ2-3; 9 bases line up with TRBD2. The CDR3 is 12 residues long. Trimming cost V 7 bases and J 5 bases; bases outside gene matches: 4. CDR1 and CDR2 (germline): SQVTM, ANQGSEA.

The CDR3 DNA is TGCGCCAGCAGCTCTCAGGGCAGTGGCTACACCTTC. Amino acids: CASSSQGSGYTF. The chain carries TRBV5-1 and TRBJ1-2; weak D call: TRBD1 (5 bases). The CDR3 is 12 amino acids. Deletions cut 3 bases from V and 7 bases from J, with 10 bases between. Germline V gene lookup returns CDR1 SGHRS and CDR2 YFSETQ. The complete variable domain, with remaining parts taken from reference TRBV5-1 and TRBJ1-2, reads KAGVTQTPRYLIKTRGQQVTLSCSPISGHRSVSWYQQTPGQGLQFLFEYFSETQRNKGNFPGRFSGRQFSNSRSEMNVSTLELGDSALYLCASSSQGSGYTFGSGTRLTVV.

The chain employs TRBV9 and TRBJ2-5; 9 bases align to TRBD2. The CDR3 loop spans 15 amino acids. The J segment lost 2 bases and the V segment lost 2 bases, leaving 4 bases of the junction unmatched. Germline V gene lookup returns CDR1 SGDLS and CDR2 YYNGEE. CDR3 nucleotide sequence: TGTGCCAGCAGCGTCGGCGGGGGGGGTCAAGAGACCCAGTACTTC. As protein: CASSVGGGGQETQYF. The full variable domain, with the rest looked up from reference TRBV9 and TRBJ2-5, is DSGVTQTPKHLITATGQRVTLRCSPRSGDLSVYWYQQSLDQGLQFLIQYYNGEERAKGNILERFSAQQFPDLHSELNLSSLELGDSALYFCASSVGGGGQETQYFGPGTRLLVL.

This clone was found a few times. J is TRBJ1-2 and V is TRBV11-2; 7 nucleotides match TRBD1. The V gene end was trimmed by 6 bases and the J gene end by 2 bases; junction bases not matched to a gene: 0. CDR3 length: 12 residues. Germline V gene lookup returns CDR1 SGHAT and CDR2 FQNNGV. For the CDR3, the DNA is TGTGCCAGCAGACAGGGGAACTATGGCTACACCTTC. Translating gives CASRQGNYGYTF.

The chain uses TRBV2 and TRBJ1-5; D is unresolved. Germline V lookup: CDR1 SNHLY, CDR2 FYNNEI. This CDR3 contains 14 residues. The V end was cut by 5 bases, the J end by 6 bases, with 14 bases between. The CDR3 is CASSYIRSIQPQHF. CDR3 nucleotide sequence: TGTGCCAGCAGTTATATTAGGAGTATTCAGCCCCAGCATTTT.

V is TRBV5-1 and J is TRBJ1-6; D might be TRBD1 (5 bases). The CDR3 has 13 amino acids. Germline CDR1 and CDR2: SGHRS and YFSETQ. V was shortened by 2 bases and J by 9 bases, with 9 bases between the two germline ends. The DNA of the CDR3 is TGCGCCAGCAGCTTAGGGGATCTTTCACCCCTCCACTTT. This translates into CASSLGDLSPLHF.

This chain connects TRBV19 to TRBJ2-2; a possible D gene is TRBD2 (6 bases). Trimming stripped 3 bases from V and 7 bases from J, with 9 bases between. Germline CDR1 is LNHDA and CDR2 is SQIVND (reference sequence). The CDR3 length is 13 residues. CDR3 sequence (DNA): TGTGCCAGTAGTATGGCGGGGTTCGGGGAGCTGTTTTTT. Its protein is CASSMAGFGELFF.

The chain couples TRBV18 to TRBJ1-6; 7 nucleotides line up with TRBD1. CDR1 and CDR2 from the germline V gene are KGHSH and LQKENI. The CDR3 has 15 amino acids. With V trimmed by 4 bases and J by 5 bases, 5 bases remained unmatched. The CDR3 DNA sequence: TGTGCCAGCTCACTCCGACAGGGTGATAATTCACCCCTCCACTTT. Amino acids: CASSLRQGDNSPLHF.

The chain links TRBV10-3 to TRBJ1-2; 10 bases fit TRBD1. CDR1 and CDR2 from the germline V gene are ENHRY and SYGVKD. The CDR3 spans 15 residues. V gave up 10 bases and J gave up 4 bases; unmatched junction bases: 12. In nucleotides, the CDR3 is TGTGCCACACACGCCGGGACAGGGGCAGTCTATGGCTACACCTTC. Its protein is CATHAGTGAVYGYTF.

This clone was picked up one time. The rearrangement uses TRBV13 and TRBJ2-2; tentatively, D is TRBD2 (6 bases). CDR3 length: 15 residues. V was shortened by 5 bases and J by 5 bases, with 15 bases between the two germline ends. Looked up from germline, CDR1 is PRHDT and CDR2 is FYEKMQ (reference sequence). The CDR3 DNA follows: TGTGCCAGCAGCCCGGCCGGGACTTCGACCGGGGAGCTGTTTTTT. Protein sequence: CASSPAGTSTGELFF.

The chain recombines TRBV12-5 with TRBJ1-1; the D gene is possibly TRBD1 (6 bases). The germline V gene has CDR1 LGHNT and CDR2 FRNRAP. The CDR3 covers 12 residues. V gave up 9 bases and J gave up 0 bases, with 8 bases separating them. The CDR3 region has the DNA TGTGCTAGCTGGACAGTGAACACTGAAGCTTTCTTT. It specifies CASWTVNTEAFF.

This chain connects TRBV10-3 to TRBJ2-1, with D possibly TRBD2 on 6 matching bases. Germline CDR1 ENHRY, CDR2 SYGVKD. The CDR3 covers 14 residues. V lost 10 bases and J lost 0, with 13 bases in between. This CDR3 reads CATAGQGSYNEQFF. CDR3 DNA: TGTGCCACGGCGGGGCAGGGCTCCTACAATGAGCAGTTCTTC.

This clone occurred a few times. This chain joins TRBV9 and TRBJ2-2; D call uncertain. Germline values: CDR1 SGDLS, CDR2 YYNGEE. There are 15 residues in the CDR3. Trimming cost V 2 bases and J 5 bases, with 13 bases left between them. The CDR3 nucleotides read TGTGCCAGCAGCGTCGCTAGAGGTCGGACCGGGGAGCTGTTTTTT. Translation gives CASSVARGRTGELFF.

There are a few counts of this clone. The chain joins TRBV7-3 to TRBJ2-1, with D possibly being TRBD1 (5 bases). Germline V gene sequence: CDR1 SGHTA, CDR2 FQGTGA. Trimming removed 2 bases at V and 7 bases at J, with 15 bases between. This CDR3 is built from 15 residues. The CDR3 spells CASSLGSSGWNEQFF. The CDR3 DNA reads TGTGCCAGCAGCTTAGGGTCGTCAGGGTGGAATGAGCAGTTCTTC.

CDR3 coding DNA: TGTGCCAGCAGCGCTCGTGTTCTCGGGACTAGCGCTAACAATGAGCAGTTCTTC. Translated, it gives CASSARVLGTSANNEQFF. The V gene is TRBV21-1, the J gene TRBJ2-1; the DNA was not compared with TRBD2, the D call given in the table. TRBV21-1 has pseudogene status. The CDR3 runs 18 residues.

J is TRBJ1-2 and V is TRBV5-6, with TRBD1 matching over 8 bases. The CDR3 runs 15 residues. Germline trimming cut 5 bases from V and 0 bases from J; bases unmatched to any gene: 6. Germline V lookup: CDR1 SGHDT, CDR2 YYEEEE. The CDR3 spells CASSADRGPNYGYTF. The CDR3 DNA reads TGTGCCAGCAGTGCCGACAGGGGCCCTAACTATGGCTACACCTTC.

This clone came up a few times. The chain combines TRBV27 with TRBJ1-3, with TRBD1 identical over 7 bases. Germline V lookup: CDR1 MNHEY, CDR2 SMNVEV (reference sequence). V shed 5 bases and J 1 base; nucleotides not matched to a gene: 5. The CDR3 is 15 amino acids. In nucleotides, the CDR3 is TGTGCCAGCAGTAAGCTGACAGGGTCTGGAAACACCATATATTTT. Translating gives CASSKLTGSGNTIYF.

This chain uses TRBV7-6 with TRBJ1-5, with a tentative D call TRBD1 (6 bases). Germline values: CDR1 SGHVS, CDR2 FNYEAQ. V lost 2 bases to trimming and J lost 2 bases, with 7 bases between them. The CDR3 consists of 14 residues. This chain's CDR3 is CASSLRQGNQPQHF. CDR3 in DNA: TGTGCCAGCAGCTTACGACAGGGCAATCAGCCCCAGCATTTT.

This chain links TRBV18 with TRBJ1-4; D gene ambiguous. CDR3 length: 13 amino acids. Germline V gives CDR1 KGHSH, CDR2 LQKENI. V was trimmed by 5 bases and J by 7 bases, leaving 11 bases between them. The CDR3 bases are TGTGCCAGCTCAGGCCAGGAAGGTGAAAAACTGTTTTTT. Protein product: CASSGQEGEKLFF.